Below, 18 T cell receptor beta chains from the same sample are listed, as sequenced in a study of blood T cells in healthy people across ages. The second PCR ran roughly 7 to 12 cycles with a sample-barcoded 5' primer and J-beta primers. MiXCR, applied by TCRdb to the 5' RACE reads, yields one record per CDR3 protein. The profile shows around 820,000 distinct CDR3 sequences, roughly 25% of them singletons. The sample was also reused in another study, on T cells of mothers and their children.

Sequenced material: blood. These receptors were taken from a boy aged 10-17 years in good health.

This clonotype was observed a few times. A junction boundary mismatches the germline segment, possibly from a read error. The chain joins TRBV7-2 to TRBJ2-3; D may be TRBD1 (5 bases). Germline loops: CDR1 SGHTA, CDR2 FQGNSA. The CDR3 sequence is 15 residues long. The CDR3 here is CASSWRQLSTGTQYF. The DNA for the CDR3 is TGTGCCAGCAGCTGGAGACAGTTGAGCACAGGTACGCAGTATTTT.

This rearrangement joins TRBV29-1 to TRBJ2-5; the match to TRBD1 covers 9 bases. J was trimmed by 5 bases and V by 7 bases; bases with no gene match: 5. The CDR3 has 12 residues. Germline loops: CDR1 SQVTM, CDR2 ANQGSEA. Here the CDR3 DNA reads TGCAGCGGCCGGACAGGGGAGGAGACCCAGTACTTC. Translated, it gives CSGRTGEETQYF.

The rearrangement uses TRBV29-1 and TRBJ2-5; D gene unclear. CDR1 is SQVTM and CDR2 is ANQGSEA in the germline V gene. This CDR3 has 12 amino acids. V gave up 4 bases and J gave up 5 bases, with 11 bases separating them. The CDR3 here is CSVVDWSETQYF. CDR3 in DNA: TGCAGCGTTGTTGACTGGTCGGAGACCCAGTACTTC.

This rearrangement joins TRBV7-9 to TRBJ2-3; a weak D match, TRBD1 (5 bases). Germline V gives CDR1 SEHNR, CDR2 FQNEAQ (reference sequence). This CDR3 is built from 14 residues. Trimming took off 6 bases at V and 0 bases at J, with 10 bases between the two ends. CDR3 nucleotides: TGTGCCAGCAGAGGGGCGTTCAGCACAGATACGCAGTATTTT. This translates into CASRGAFSTDTQYF.

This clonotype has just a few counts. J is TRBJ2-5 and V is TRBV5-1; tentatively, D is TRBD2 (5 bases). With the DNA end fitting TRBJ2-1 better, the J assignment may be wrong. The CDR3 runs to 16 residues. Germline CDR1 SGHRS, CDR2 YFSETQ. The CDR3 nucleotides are TGCGCCAGCATCCTGGGTTCGGGGTCACCTACATATGAGCAGTTCTTC. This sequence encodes CASILGSGSPTYEQFF.

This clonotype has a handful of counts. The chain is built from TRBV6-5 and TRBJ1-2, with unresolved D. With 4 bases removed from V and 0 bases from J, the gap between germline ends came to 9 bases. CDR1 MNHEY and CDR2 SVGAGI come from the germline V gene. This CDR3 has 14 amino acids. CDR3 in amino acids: CASSFLTTNYGYTF. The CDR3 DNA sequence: TGTGCCAGCAGTTTCCTGACGACTAACTATGGCTACACCTTC.

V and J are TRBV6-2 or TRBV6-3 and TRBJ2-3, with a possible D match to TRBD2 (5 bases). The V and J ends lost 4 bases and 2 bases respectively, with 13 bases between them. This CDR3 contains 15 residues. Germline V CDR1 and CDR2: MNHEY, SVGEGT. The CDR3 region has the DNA TGTGCCAGCAGTTTGTTGGACTCGACCACAGATACGCAGTATTTT. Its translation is CASSLLDSTTDTQYF.

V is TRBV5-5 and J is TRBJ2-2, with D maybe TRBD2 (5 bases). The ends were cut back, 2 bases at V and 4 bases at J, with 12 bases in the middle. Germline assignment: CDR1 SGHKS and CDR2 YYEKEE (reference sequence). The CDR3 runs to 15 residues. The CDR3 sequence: CASSFEGAVTGELFF. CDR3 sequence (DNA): TGTGCCAGCAGCTTTGAGGGCGCGGTCACCGGGGAGCTGTTTTTT.

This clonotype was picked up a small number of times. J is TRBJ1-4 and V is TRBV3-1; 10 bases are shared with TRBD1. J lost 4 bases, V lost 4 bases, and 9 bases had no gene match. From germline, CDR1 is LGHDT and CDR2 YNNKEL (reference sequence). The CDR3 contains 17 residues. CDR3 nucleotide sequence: TGTGCCAGCAGCCGAGGGACAGGGGTAAGGGGTAATGAAAAACTGTTTTTT. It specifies CASSRGTGVRGNEKLFF.

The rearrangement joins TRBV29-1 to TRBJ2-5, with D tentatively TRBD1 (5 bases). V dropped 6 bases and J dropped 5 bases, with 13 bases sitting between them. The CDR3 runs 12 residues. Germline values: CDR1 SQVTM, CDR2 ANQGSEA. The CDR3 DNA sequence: TGCAGCGTCTGGGGCCCGGAGGAGACCCAGTACTTC. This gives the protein CSVWGPEETQYF.

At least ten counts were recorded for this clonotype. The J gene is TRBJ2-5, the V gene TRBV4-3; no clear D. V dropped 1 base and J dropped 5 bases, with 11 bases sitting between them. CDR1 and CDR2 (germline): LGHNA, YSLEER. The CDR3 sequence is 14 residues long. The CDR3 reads CASSQAAVGETQYF. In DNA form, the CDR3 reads TGCGCCAGCAGCCAAGCGGCGGTCGGGGAGACCCAGTACTTC.

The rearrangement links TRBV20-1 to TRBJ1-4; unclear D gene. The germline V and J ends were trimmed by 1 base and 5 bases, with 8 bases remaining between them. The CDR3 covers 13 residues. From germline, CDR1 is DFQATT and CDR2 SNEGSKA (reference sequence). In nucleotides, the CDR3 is TGCAGTGCTAGAGGACCGGGGAATGAAAAACTGTTTTTT. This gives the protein CSARGPGNEKLFF.

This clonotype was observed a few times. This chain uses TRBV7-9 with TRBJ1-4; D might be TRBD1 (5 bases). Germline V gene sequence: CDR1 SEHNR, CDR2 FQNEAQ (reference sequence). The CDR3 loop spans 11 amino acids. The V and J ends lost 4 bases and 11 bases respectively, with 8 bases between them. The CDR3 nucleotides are TGTGCCAGCAGCTATCGGGACAAACTGTTTTTT. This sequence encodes CASSYRDKLFF.

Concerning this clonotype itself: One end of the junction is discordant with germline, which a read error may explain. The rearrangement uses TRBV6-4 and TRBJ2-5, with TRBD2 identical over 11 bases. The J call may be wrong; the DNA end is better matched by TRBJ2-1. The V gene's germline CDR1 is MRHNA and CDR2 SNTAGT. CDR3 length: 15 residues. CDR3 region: CASSTLAGGHNGQFF. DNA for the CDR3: TGTGCCAGCAGCACCCTAGCGGGGGGACACAATGGGCAGTTCTTC.

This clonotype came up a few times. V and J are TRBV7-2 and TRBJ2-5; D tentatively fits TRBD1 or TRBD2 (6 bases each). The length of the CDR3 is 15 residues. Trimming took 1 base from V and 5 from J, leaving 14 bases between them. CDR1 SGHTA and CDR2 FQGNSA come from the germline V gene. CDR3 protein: CASSLDSGAYETQYF. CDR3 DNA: TGTGCCAGCAGCTTAGACTCGGGGGCGTATGAGACCCAGTACTTC.

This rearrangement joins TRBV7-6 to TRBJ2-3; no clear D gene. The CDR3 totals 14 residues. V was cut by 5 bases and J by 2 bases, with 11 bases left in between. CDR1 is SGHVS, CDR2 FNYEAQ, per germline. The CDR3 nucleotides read TGTGCCAGCAGCCCTGAACCTGTCACAGATACGCAGTATTTT. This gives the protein CASSPEPVTDTQYF.

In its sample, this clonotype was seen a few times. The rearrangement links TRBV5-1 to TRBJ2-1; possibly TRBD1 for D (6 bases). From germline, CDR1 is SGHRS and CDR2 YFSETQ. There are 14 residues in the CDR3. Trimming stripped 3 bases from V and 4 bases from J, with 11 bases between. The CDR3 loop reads CASSYPQGYNEQFF. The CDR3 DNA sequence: TGCGCCAGCAGCTACCCTCAGGGGTACAATGAGCAGTTCTTC.

The CDR3 DNA reads TGTGCCAGCAGTCTCTCTAGCGGGGATTACACCGGGGAGCTGTTTTTT. It specifies CASSLSSGDYTGELFF. The rearrangement links TRBV12-3 or TRBV12-4 to TRBJ2-2; 9 bases agree with TRBD2. The CDR3 has 16 amino acids. Trimming took 5 bases from V and 3 from J; bases not matched to a gene: 7.